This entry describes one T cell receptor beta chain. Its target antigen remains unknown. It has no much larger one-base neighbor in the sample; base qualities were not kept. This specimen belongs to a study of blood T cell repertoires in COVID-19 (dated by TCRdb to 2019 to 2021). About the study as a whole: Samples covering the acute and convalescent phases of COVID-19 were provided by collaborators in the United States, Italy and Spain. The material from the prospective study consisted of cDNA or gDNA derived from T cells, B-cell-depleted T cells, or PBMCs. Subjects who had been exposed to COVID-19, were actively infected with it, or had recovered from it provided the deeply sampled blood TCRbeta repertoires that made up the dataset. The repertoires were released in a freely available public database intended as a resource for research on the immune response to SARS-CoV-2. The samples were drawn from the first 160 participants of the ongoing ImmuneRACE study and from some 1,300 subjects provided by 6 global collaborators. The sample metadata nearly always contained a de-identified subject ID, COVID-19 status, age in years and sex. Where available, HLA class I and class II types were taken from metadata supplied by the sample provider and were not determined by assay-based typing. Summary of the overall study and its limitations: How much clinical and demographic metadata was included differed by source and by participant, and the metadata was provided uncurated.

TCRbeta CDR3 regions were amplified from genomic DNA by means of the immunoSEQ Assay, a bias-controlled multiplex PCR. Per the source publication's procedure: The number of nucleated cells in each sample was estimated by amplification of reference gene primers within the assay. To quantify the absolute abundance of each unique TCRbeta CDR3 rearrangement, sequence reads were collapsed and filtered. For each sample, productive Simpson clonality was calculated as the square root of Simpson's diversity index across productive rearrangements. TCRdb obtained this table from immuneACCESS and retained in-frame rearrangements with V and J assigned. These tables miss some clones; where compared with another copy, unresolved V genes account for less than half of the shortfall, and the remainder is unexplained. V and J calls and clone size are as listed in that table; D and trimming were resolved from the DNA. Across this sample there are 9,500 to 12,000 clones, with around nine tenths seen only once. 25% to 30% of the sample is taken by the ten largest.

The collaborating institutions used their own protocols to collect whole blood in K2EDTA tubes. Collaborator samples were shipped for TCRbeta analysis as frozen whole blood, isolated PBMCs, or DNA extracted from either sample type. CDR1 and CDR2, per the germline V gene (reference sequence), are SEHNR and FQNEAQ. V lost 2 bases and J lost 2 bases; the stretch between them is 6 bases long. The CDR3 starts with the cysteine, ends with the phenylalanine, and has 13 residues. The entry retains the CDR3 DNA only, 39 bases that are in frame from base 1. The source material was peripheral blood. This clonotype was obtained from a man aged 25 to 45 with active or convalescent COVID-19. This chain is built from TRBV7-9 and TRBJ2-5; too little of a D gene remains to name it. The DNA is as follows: TGTGCCAGCAGCTTACGGGTTCAAGAGACCCAGTACTTC. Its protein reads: CASSLRVQETQYF. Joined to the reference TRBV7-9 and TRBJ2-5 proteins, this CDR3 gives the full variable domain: DTGVSQNPRHKITKRGQNVTFRCDPISEHNRLYWYRQTLGQGPEFLTYFQNEAQLEKSRLLSDRFSAERPKGSFSTLEIQRTEQGDSAMYLCASSLRVQETQYFGPGTRLLVL.